This TCR beta chain is drawn from a study of T cells in localized non-small cell lung cancer. Assay used: immunoSEQ multiplex PCR; TCRdb lists only in-frame clones, some missing. The table records 37,000 or so clones, about 90% of them present only once. Concerning this clone itself: What it recognizes is unknown.

Study conclusions and caveats: It remains possible that heterogeneity exists, since only one tumor region was sequenced. A higher density of T cells in blood coincided with extended overall survival. Of the tissues analyzed, uninvolved adjacent lung showed maximal T cell clonality, greater than tumor. A median around 55 of the top 100 tumor clones appeared in adjacent lung.

The CDR3 is 16 residues long. CDR1 is SGHDT and CDR2 is YYEEEE in the germline V gene. V lost 0 bases and J 3 bases, leaving 13 bases between the germline ends. The receptor was derived from a woman aged 40 to 75 with stage I lung adenocarcinoma. The material sequenced was peripheral blood, taken before any cancer treatment. The chain employs TRBV5-6 and TRBJ2-1; D is perhaps TRBD2 (5 bases). The DNA of the CDR3 is TGTGCCAGCAGCTTGGCTGCCAGCGGTCGCTACAATGAGCAGTTCTTC. Its translation is CASSLAASGRYNEQFF.